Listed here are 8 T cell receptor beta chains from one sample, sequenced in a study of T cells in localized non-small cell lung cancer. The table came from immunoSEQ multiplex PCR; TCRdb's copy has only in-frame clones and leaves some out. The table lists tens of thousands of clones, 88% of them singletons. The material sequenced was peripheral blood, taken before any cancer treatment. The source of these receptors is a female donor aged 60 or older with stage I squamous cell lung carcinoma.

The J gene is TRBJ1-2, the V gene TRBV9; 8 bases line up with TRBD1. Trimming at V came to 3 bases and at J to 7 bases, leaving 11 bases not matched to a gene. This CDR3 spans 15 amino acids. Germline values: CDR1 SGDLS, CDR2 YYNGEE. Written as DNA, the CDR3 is TGTGCCAGCAGCGAAAGTGGCAGGGGGCGCGTTGGCTACACCTTC. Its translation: CASSESGRGRVGYTF.

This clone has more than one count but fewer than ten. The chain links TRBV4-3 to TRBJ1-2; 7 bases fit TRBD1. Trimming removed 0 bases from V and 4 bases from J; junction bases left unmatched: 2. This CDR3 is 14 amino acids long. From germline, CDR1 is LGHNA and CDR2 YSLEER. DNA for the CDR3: TGCGCCAGCAGCCAAGAGGGACAGTCCTATGGCTACACCTTC. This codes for CASSQEGQSYGYTF.

This CDR3 reads CASSYADTQYF. The DNA for the CDR3 is TGTGCCAGCAGTTACGCAGATACGCAGTATTTT. J is TRBJ2-3 and V is TRBV6-6; D not resolved. V gave up 2 bases and J gave up 4 bases, with 1 base separating them. CDR1 and CDR2 (germline): MNHNY, SVGAGI (reference sequence). CDR3 size: 11 residues.

CDR3 sequence (DNA): TGTGCCAGCAGTCGGACAGCTTACGAGCAGTACTTC. Translated: CASSRTAYEQYF. The genes are TRBV28 and TRBJ2-7, with D possibly matching TRBD1 (6 bases). The CDR3 sequence is 12 residues long. V was trimmed by 5 bases and J by 4 bases, leaving 9 bases between them. Germline lookup yields CDR1 MDHEN and CDR2 SYDVKM.

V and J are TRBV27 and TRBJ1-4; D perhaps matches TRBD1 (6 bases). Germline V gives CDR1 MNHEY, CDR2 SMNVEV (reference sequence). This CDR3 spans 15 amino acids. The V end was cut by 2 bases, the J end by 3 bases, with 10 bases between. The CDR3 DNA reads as TGTGCCAGCAGTTTAAGGGGGGCCCCTAATGAAAAACTGTTTTTT. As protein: CASSLRGAPNEKLFF.

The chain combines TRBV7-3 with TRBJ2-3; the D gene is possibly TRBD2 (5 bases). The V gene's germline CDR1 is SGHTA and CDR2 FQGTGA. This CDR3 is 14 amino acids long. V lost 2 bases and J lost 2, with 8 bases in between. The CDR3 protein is CASSLGENTDTQYF. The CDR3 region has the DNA TGTGCCAGCAGCTTAGGGGAGAACACAGATACGCAGTATTTT.

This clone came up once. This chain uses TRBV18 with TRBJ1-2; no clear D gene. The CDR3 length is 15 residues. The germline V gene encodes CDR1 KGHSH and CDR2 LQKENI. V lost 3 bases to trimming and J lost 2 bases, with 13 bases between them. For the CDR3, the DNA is TGTGCCAGCTCACCCGGGTCAGCCGCGAACTATGGCTACACCTTC. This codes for CASSPGSAANYGYTF.

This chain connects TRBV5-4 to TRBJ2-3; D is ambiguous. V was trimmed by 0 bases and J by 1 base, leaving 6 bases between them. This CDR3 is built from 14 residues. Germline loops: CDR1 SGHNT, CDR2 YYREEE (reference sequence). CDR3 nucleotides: TGTGCCAGCAGCTTGGTTAGCCGCACAGATACGCAGTATTTT. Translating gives CASSLVSRTDTQYF.